These T cell receptor beta chains were read from a single sample in a study of technical replicates of blood from a few donors. The repertoire was sequenced with immunoSEQ multiplex PCR; TCRdb's copy has only in-frame clones and lacks some. The sample carries tens of thousands of clones, roughly 93% recorded once. Input material: T cells isolated from PBMCs. The receptors stem from a human donor in good health. CDR3s include the opening cysteine and the closing phenylalanine or tryptophan. Fields, in order: D gene, V gene, J gene, clone size, CDR3 length, CDR3 protein, CDR3 DNA. The D gene is left open where the match is weak. Rows give clone size only sometimes, using once, few, many, or a class for an expanded clone.

NA	TRBV5-1	TRBJ1-3	NA	15	CASSSVTGSGNTIYF	TGCGCCAGCAGCTCTGTCACAGGGTCCGGAAACACCATATATTTT
NA	TRBV19	TRBJ1-1	NA	12	CASSSSGAEAFF	TGTGCCAGTAGTAGCTCGGGGGCTGAAGCTTTCTTT
NA	TRBV5-8	TRBJ2-1	NA	15	CASSLGQDHYNEQFF	TGTGCCAGCAGCTTGGGACAAGACCACTACAATGAGCAGTTCTTC
TRBD2	TRBV30	TRBJ2-7	NA	16	CAWRIAGRAYSYEQYF	TGTGCCTGGAGAATCGCAGGGAGGGCTTACTCCTACGAGCAGTACTTC
NA	TRBV7-2	TRBJ1-3	NA	13	CASSRSPGNTIYF	TGTGCCAGCAGTCGTAGTCCGGGGAACACCATATATTTT
NA	TRBV7-9	TRBJ1-6	NA	15	CASTEGDGLGSPLHF	TGTGCCAGCACCGAGGGTGACGGATTAGGTTCACCCCTCCACTTT
TRBD1	TRBV11-3	TRBJ2-2	few	14	CASSTQGASGELFF	TGTGCCAGCAGCACCCAGGGGGCCTCCGGGGAGCTGTTTTTT
NA	TRBV9	TRBJ2-7	NA	14	CASSVDPGNYEQYF	TGTGCCAGCAGCGTCGACCCCGGGAACTACGAGCAGTACTTC
NA	TRBV5-8	TRBJ1-3	NA	14	CASTRGVRRNTIYF	TGTGCCAGCACCCGCGGCGTTAGGAGAAACACCATATATTTT
TRBD1	TRBV7-9	TRBJ1-1	NA	15	CASSLMGDRDTEAFF	TGTGCCAGCAGCTTAATGGGTGACAGGGACACTGAAGCTTTCTTT
NA	TRBV19	TRBJ2-7	once	14	CASSIRRGSYEQYF	TGTGCCAGTAGTATCCGGAGAGGCTCCTACGAGCAGTACTTC
NA	TRBV29-1	TRBJ2-1	NA	10	CSVAYNEQFF	TGCAGCGTTGCATACAATGAGCAGTTCTTC
TRBD2	TRBV5-1	TRBJ2-3	NA	18	CASSQGLAGGISTDTQYF	TGCGCCAGCAGCCAGGGACTAGCGGGGGGAATTAGCACAGATACGCAGTATTTT
NA	TRBV10-3	TRBJ1-4	NA	13	CAISQVEGEKLFF	TGTGCCATCAGTCAGGTGGAGGGGGAAAAACTGTTTTTT
NA	TRBV4-2	TRBJ2-3	NA	15	CASSQATLSRDTQYF	TGTGCCAGCAGCCAAGCTACTCTCTCCCGGGATACGCAGTATTTT
TRBD2	TRBV11-2	TRBJ2-5	NA	16	CASSSRRLAGGETQYF	TGTGCCAGCAGCTCACGCCGACTAGCGGGAGGGGAGACCCAGTACTTC
TRBD2	TRBV7-6	TRBJ2-7	NA	15	CASSASGGASYEQYF	TGTGCCAGCAGCGCGAGCGGGGGGGCCTCTTACGAGCAGTACTTC
TRBD1	TRBV28	TRBJ2-5	NA	16	CASSHRGASAVRTQYF	TGTGCCAGCAGCCACAGGGGGGCTTCAGCCGTTCGGACCCAGTACTTC
TRBD1	TRBV7-6	TRBJ1-1	NA	14	CASSRDRVNTEAFF	TGTGCCAGCAGCCGGGACAGGGTGAACACTGAAGCTTTCTTT
TRBD1	TRBV19	TRBJ1-5	NA	18	CASSAGTGSSYSNQPQHF	TGTGCCAGTAGTGCCGGGACAGGGTCCTCATATAGCAATCAGCCCCAGCATTTT
TRBD1	TRBV27	TRBJ2-5	NA	14	CASSSPGQGKTQYF	TGTGCCAGCAGTTCTCCGGGACAGGGAAAGACCCAGTACTTC
NA	TRBV10-2	TRBJ2-7	NA	13	CASSVEDGYEQYF	TGCGCCAGCAGTGTCGAGGATGGCTACGAGCAGTACTTC
NA	TRBV6-1	TRBJ1-1	NA	14	CASSDRSLNTEAFF	TGTGCCAGCAGTGATCGGTCGTTGAACACTGAAGCTTTCTTT